The present T cell receptor beta chain was sequenced within a study of T cell responses to AZD1222 COVID-19 vaccine. Study observations and caveats: The breadth and depth of Spike-specific TCRs increased once two AZD1222 doses had been given.

This clone is deemed medium-sized. The antigen remains undetermined. The V and J ends lost 7 bases and 0 bases respectively, with 15 bases between them. The CDR3 runs to 15 residues. Germline V CDR1 and CDR2: SGDLS, YYNGEE. The data were produced by immunoSEQ multiplex PCR, yet TCRdb's version contains in-frame clones alone and is incomplete. Of 75,000 to 100,000 clones in the sample, just over 85% were seen once. The sequence came from an adult in good health. This chain links TRBV9 with TRBJ2-3; D may be TRBD1 or TRBD2 (5 bases each). The source was peripheral blood, collected on day 0 of MenACWY control vaccination. This CDR3 is CASRRGAGSTDTQYF. In nucleotides, the CDR3 is TGTGCCAGCCGGCGAGGGGCAGGGAGCACAGATACGCAGTATTTT. Based on the CDR3 plus reference TRBV9 and TRBJ2-3, the full variable domain is DSGVTQTPKHLITATGQRVTLRCSPRSGDLSVYWYQQSLDQGLQFLIQYYNGEERAKGNILERFSAQQFPDLHSELNLSSLELGDSALYFCASRRGAGSTDTQYFGPGTRLTVL.